This T cell receptor (beta chain) was recovered during a study of blood T cell repertoires in COVID-19. The wider study: Specimens from acute and convalescent COVID-19 originated in the United States, Italy and Spain. PBMCs, B-cell-depleted T cells, or T cells were the source of the cDNA or gDNA that made up the material.

Under the authors' procedure: Reference gene primer amplification gave nucleated cell count estimates. Only in-frame clones appear in the TCRdb table, and some are missing; sequencing was by immunoSEQ multiplex PCR. The V and J calls and the clone size are those of that table, but D and trimming were determined from the DNA. Altogether some 60,000 clones are present, 75% to 95% being singletons, with the ten largest covering about 2.1%. The CDR3 consists of 14 residues. Trimming took off 6 bases at V and 3 bases at J, with 12 bases between the two ends. In germline, CDR1 is MNHEY, CDR2 SVGAGI. The sequence derives from a man aged 55 to 69 with acute or convalescent COVID-19. What was sequenced was peripheral blood. The J gene is TRBJ1-3, the V gene TRBV6-5; D is unclear. The CDR3 spells CASSRERNGNTIYF. CDR3 nucleotide sequence: TGTGCCAGCAGCCGCGAAAGAAATGGAAACACCATATATTTT.